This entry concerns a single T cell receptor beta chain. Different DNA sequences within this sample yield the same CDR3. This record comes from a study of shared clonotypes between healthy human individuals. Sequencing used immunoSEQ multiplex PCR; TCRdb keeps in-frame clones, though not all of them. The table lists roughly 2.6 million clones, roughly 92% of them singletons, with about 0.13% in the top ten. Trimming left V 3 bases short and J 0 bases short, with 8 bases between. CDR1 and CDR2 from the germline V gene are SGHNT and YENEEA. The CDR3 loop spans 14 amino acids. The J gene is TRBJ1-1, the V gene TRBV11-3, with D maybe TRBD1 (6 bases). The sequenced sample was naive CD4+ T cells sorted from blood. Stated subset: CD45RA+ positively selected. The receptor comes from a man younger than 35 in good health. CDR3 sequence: CASSLDSLNTEAFF. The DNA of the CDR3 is TGTGCCAGCAGCTTGGACAGTTTGAACACTGAAGCTTTCTTT.